The 22 T cell receptor beta chains below were found in one sample sequenced in a study of graft-versus-host responses after intestinal transplantation. Their target antigens are unknown. Assay: immunoSEQ multiplex PCR; the TCRdb copy retains only in-frame clones and omits some. The top ten clones hold roughly 5.5% of a sample with 86,000 or so clones, 90% to 95% of them seen once. Sequenced material: unstimulated CD8+ T cells sorted from spleen or lymph node cells, taken before intestinal transplant. The receptors were sampled from a human donor who received an intestinal transplant.

The chain combines TRBV11-2 with TRBJ1-2, with 8 bases identical to TRBD1. CDR1 and CDR2 from the germline V gene are SGHAT and FQNNGV. The CDR3 is 16 residues long. Trimming removed 1 base from V and 1 base from J; junction bases left unmatched: 5. The chain's CDR3 is CASSLGQGSFNYGYTF. The DNA for the CDR3 is TGTGCCAGCAGCTTAGGACAGGGGTCTTTTAACTATGGCTACACCTTC.

The V call is TRBV7-9, the J call TRBJ2-1; TRBD2 aligns across 11 bases. CDR3 length equals 17 residues. The J segment lost 5 bases and the V segment lost 5 bases, leaving 11 bases of the junction unmatched. CDR1 and CDR2 (germline): SEHNR, FQNEAQ (reference sequence). DNA of the CDR3: TGTGCCAGCAGCCCGACCCCGGGACTAGCGGAGGACAATGAGCAGTTCTTC. The encoded protein is CASSPTPGLAEDNEQFF.

The chain carries TRBV11-2 and TRBJ2-7; 9 bases map to TRBD1. The CDR3 extends over 15 amino acids. Germline lookup yields CDR1 SGHAT and CDR2 FQNNGV. The trim removed 3 bases at V and 2 bases at J, leaving 5 bases unmatched. DNA for the CDR3: TGTGCCAGCAGCTTGTCCGGGACAGGGACCTACGAGCAGTACTTC. This encodes CASSLSGTGTYEQYF.

The chain carries TRBV21-1 and TRBJ1-4. TRBV21-1 is assigned pseudogene status. The CDR3 has 14 amino acids. DNA of the CDR3: TGTGCCAGCAGAATCGGGCAGCTTCTTGAAAAACTGTTTTTT. This codes for CASRIGQLLEKLFF.

This clone showed up just once. The rearrangement joins TRBV25-1 to TRBJ2-2; D is uncertain. This CDR3 has 14 amino acids. Per the germline V gene, CDR1 is MGHDK and CDR2 is SYGVNS. V lost 2 bases, J lost 0 bases, and 4 bases lay in between. The CDR3 nucleotides are TGTGCCAGCAGTGAAACGACGAACACCGGGGAGCTGTTTTTT. Encoded protein: CASSETTNTGELFF.

CDR3 nucleotides: TGTGCCAGTCTGGGACAGCATACCGCGAACACTGAAGCTTTCTTT. Translating gives CASLGQHTANTEAFF. The chain is built from TRBV19 and TRBJ1-1; TRBD1 matches 7 bases. This CDR3 contains 15 residues. CDR1 is LNHDA and CDR2 is SQIVND in the germline V gene (reference sequence). Losses at the gene ends were 8 bases for V and 1 base for J; bases not matched to a gene: 10.

The gene calls are TRBV6-1 and TRBJ2-7; 7 bases map to TRBD2. The CDR3 is made up of 12 amino acids. V shed 6 bases, J shed 7 bases, and the junction held 6 bases outside the gene matches. CDR1 is MNHNS, CDR2 SASEGT, per germline. In nucleotides, the CDR3 is TGTGCCAGCAGGGCGGGGGATTGGGAGCAGTACTTC. As protein: CASRAGDWEQYF.

The chain uses TRBV6-6 and TRBJ1-3, with no clear D. V shed 6 bases and J shed 0 bases, with 9 bases lying between them. Per germline, CDR1 MNHNY and CDR2 SVGAGI (reference sequence). CDR3 length: 14 amino acids. CDR3 coding DNA: TGTGCCAGCAGCGCGGGAGCCTCTGGAAACACCATATATTTT. Translated: CASSAGASGNTIYF.

V is TRBV11-2 and J is TRBJ1-1; D is possibly TRBD1 (6 bases). V was pared by 5 bases and J by 2 bases, with 12 bases between. The CDR3 runs 14 residues. Germline-derived CDR1 and CDR2 are SGHAT and FQNNGV. The CDR3 reads CASSPGTLNTEAFF. In nucleotides, the CDR3 is TGTGCCAGCAGCCCGGGGACACTAAACACTGAAGCTTTCTTT.

The gene calls are TRBV28 and TRBJ2-3, with 11 bases identical to TRBD2. The CDR3 spans 19 residues. The germline CDR1 and CDR2 sequences are MDHEN and SYDVKM. With V trimmed by 3 bases and J by 11 bases, 22 bases remained unmatched. CDR3 coding DNA: TGTGCCAGCAGTTTCGGGCTAGCGGGAGGTATGCGGGGGAAACCACAGCAGTATTTT. It specifies CASSFGLAGGMRGKPQQYF.

This chain links TRBV28 with TRBJ2-5; the D is unclear. The germline CDR1 and CDR2 sequences are MDHEN and SYDVKM. V gave up 7 bases and J gave up 0 bases, with 12 bases separating them. CDR3 length: 14 residues. The CDR3 loop reads CASTPFRDQETQYF. The CDR3, as DNA: TGTGCCAGCACCCCCTTCCGGGACCAAGAGACCCAGTACTTC.

This clone has a handful of counts. The chain has TRBV19 and TRBJ2-2; no definite D call. Trimming took 3 bases from V and 5 from J, leaving 10 bases between them. CDR1 and CDR2 (germline): LNHDA, SQIVND (reference sequence). CDR3 length: 14 amino acids. For the CDR3, the DNA is TGTGCCAGTAGTATGATTAGCTGGACCGGGGAGCTGTTTTTT. It encodes CASSMISWTGELFF. The full variable domain, rest sourced from reference TRBV19 and TRBJ2-2, is DGGITQSPKYLFRKEGQNVTLSCEQNLNHDAMYWYRQDPGQGLRLIYYSQIVNDFQKGDIAEGYSVSREKKESFPLTVTSAQKNPTAFYLCASSMISWTGELFFGEGSRLTVL.

This sequence joins TRBV28 and TRBJ2-7, with TRBD2 identical over 9 bases. The CDR3 is 14 residues long. Germline trimming cut 4 bases from V and 3 bases from J; bases unmatched to any gene: 4. Germline CDR1 and CDR2: MDHEN and SYDVKM. Here the CDR3 DNA reads TGTGCCAGCAGTTCCTTAGCGGGAGTCTACGAGCAGTACTTC. Protein product: CASSSLAGVYEQYF.

This sequence joins TRBV7-2 and TRBJ2-3, with D uncertain. Germline CDR1 reads SGHTA; CDR2 reads FQGNSA. V was shortened by 1 base and J by 0 bases, with 8 bases between the two germline ends. The CDR3 has 15 residues. The CDR3 is CASSLDPTSTDTQYF. Written as DNA, the CDR3 is TGTGCCAGCAGCTTAGATCCAACCAGCACAGATACGCAGTATTTT.

The chain combines TRBV7-3 with TRBJ2-1, with 10 bases identical to TRBD2. The CDR3 extends over 17 amino acids. From germline, CDR1 is SGHTA and CDR2 FQGTGA. V shed 4 bases, J shed 5 bases, and the junction held 11 bases outside the gene matches. DNA for the CDR3: TGTGCCAGCAGCTATGGGGGGACTAGCGAGGGCAACAATGAGCAGTTCTTC. Translating it yields CASSYGGTSEGNNEQFF. The variable domain in full, with the rest retrieved from reference TRBV7-3 and TRBJ2-1, is GAGVSQTPSNKVTEKGKYVELRCDPISGHTALYWYRQSLGQGPEFLIYFQGTGAADDSGLPNDRFFAVRPEGSVSTLKIQRTERGDSAVYLCASSYGGTSEGNNEQFFGPGTRLTVL.

The chain carries TRBV4-1 and TRBJ2-7; the D gene could be TRBD1 or TRBD2 (6 bases each). The V end was cut by 0 bases, the J end by 1 base, with 13 bases between. Germline V gene sequence: CDR1 MGHRA, CDR2 YSYEKL. The CDR3 length is 16 residues. CDR3 in amino acids: CASSQDRRGSSYEQYF. The CDR3 bases are TGCGCCAGCAGCCAAGATCGGAGGGGGTCTTCCTACGAGCAGTACTTC.

V is TRBV6-1 and J is TRBJ2-3, with TRBD2 matching 10 bases. CDR3 size: 15 residues. V gave up 4 bases and J gave up 6 bases; unmatched junction bases: 7. CDR1 and CDR2 from the germline V gene are MNHNS and SASEGT. CDR3 in DNA: TGTGCCAGCAGTGCAGATAGCGGGGGGTGGGATACGCAGTATTTT. Residues: CASSADSGGWDTQYF.

The V and J genes are TRBV5-4 and TRBJ2-7; no definite D call. This CDR3 comprises 12 residues. Trimming stripped 2 bases from V and 4 bases from J, with 7 bases between. CDR1 SGHNT and CDR2 YYREEE come from the germline V gene (reference sequence). In nucleotides, the CDR3 is TGTGCCAGCAGCTTTCTGAGTTACGAGCAGTACTTC. This codes for CASSFLSYEQYF.

With regard to this clone: Other DNA sequences in this specimen translate into the identical CDR3. The chain combines TRBV27 with TRBJ2-1; a weak D match, TRBD2 (5 bases). The length of the CDR3 is 15 residues. Germline CDR1 reads MNHEY; CDR2 reads SMNVEV (reference sequence). Trimming removed 3 bases at V and 8 bases at J, with 17 bases between. The CDR3 is CASSLGSGWRYEQFF. The CDR3, as DNA: TGTGCCAGCAGTTTGGGTTCGGGGTGGAGATATGAGCAGTTCTTC.

This clone was counted a few times. The V call is TRBV10-2, the J call TRBJ2-7; D ambiguous. V shed 8 bases and J shed 6 bases, with 20 bases lying between them. Germline CDR1 reads WSHSY; CDR2 reads SAAADI. The CDR3 runs to 14 residues. For the CDR3, the DNA is TGCGCCAGCCTGTCATGGACGGACCACTCCGAGCAGTACTTC. Translating it yields CASLSWTDHSEQYF.

V and J are TRBV6-5 and TRBJ1-2; possibly TRBD1 for D (6 bases). The germline gives CDR1 MNHEY, CDR2 SVGAGI. The CDR3 has 14 residues. V lost 5 bases to trimming and J lost 5 bases, with 15 bases between them. CDR3 sequence: CASSAQGPWYGYTF. The CDR3 region has the DNA TGTGCCAGCAGTGCCCAGGGGCCGTGGTATGGCTACACCTTC.

The chain employs TRBV4-1 and TRBJ2-3; D remains ambiguous. There are 15 residues in the CDR3. The V and J ends lost 2 bases and 0 bases respectively, with 9 bases between them. Germline V CDR1 and CDR2: MGHRA, YSYEKL. CDR3 nucleotide sequence: TGCGCCAGCAGCCAACAGGCCCCTAGCACAGATACGCAGTATTTT. This encodes CASSQQAPSTDTQYF.